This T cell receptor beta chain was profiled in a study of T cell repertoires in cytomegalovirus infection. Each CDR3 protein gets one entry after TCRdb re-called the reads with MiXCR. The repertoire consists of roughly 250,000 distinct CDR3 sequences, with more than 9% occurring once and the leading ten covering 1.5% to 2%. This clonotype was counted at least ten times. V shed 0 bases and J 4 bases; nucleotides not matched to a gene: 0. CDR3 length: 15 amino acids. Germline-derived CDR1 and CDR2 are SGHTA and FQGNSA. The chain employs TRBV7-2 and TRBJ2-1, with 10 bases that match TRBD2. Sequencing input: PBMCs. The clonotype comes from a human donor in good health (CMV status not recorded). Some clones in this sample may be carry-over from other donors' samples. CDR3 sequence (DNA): TGTGCCAGCAGCTTAGCGACTAGCGGGTACAATGAGCAGTTCTTC. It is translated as CASSLATSGYNEQFF.